A single sample is the source of the 29 T cell receptor beta chains below, sequenced in a study of cytomegalovirus exposure and HLA in healthy donors. It was with 60 Vbeta and 13 Jbeta primers that the PCR ran. Sequenced by immunoSEQ multiplex PCR; TCRdb stores in-frame clones only, minus some. Found here are roughly 77,000 clones; the top ten clones hold 3% to 4%. Sequenced material: PBMCs. Source of these receptors: a female donor in good health and CMV-seropositive.

The chain employs TRBV4-2 and TRBJ2-3; 9 nucleotides align to TRBD2. Germline-derived CDR1 and CDR2 are LGHNA and YNFKEQ. V lost 1 base to trimming and J lost 6 bases; unmatched junction nucleotides: 8. The CDR3 contains 16 residues. CDR3 nucleotide sequence: TGTGCCAGCAGCCAAGCGGGCGGGAGGGCCAAGGATACGCAGTATTTT. This gives the protein CASSQAGGRAKDTQYF.

The chain recombines TRBV6-5 with TRBJ1-1; no reliable D call. The CDR3 is 13 amino acids. CDR1 is MNHEY and CDR2 is SVGAGI in the germline V gene. V was cut by 5 bases and J by 4 bases, with 11 bases left in between. CDR3 coding DNA: TGTGCCAGCAGTCGAACCCTCAGCACTGAAGCTTTCTTT. Translating it yields CASSRTLSTEAFF.

To note about this clone: Other DNA sequences of this sample code for an identical CDR3. The CDR3 region has the DNA TGCGCCAGCAGCCCACCCGGGGGCTACAATGAGCAGTTCTTC. It translates to CASSPPGGYNEQFF. This chain connects TRBV5-1 to TRBJ2-1; D possibly corresponds to TRBD2 (6 bases). Per germline, CDR1 SGHRS and CDR2 YFSETQ. The CDR3 length is 14 residues. Trimming took off 4 bases at V and 3 bases at J, with 11 bases between the two ends.

The rearrangement joins TRBV5-1 to TRBJ1-4; D is uncertain. There are 13 residues in the CDR3. Germline CDR1 SGHRS, CDR2 YFSETQ. The V end lost 5 bases, the J end lost 4 bases, and 9 bases lay between the germline ends. In nucleotides, the CDR3 is TGCGCCAGCAGTTCGGGTAATAATGAAAAACTGTTTTTT. The encoded protein is CASSSGNNEKLFF.

V is TRBV7-9 and J is TRBJ2-7; D is perhaps TRBD1 (6 bases). The CDR3 length is 15 residues. V was shortened by 5 bases and J by 5 bases, with 19 bases between the two germline ends. The germline gives CDR1 SEHNR, CDR2 FQNEAQ (reference sequence). This CDR3 reads CASSGHRVGIDEQYF. The CDR3 nucleotides read TGTGCCAGCAGCGGACACAGGGTAGGGATCGACGAGCAGTACTTC.

The gene calls are TRBV5-1 and TRBJ2-7, with TRBD1 identical over 7 bases. Germline CDR1 and CDR2: SGHRS and YFSETQ. The CDR3 sequence is 13 residues long. The V segment lost 4 bases and the J segment 2 bases; nucleotides outside the gene matches: 3. The CDR3 spells CASSPDRAYEQYF. CDR3 in DNA: TGCGCCAGCAGCCCAGACAGGGCCTACGAGCAGTACTTC.

The chain joins TRBV18 to TRBJ2-1; 7 positions match TRBD2. J was trimmed by 9 bases and V by 6 bases; bases with no gene match: 14. Germline values: CDR1 KGHSH, CDR2 LQKENI. This CDR3 is built from 15 residues. CDR3 residues: CASSEGGPEYSEQFF. CDR3 DNA sequence: TGTGCCAGCTCGGAGGGAGGGCCAGAGTATAGTGAGCAGTTCTTC.

This sequence joins TRBV5-1 and TRBJ1-5; 11 bases line up with TRBD1. This CDR3 has 15 residues. Losses at the gene ends were 4 bases for V and 5 bases for J; bases not matched to a gene: 5. Per the germline V gene, CDR1 is SGHRS and CDR2 is YFSETQ. CDR3 nucleotides: TGCGCCAGCAGCCCAGGACAGGGGGCATATCAGCCCCAGCATTTT. Protein: CASSPGQGAYQPQHF.

The chain recombines TRBV19 with TRBJ1-5; 11 nucleotides agree with TRBD1. The germline gives CDR1 LNHDA, CDR2 SQIVND (reference sequence). The CDR3 spans 15 residues. The ends lost 3 bases at V and 7 bases at J; junction bases unmatched: 5. CDR3 DNA: TGTGCCAGTAGTATCTTGGGACAGGGGGAACAGCCCCAGCATTTT. This encodes CASSILGQGEQPQHF.

V and J are TRBV28 and TRBJ1-1; tentatively, D is TRBD1 (6 bases). The V gene lost 6 bases and the J gene lost 1 base, with 18 bases spanning the gap. CDR3 size: 16 residues. CDR1 and CDR2 (germline): MDHEN, SYDVKM. This chain's CDR3 is CASSPNLGGGNTEAFF. CDR3 in DNA: TGTGCCAGCAGCCCGAATCTAGGGGGTGGGAACACTGAAGCTTTCTTT. The whole variable domain, remainder taken from reference TRBV28 and TRBJ1-1, is DVKVTQSSRYLVKRTGEKVFLECVQDMDHENMFWYRQDPGLGLRLIYFSYDVKMKEKGDIPEGYSVSREKKERFSLILESASTNQTSMYLCASSPNLGGGNTEAFFGQGTRLTVV.

The genes are TRBV6-1 and TRBJ1-2, with 7 bases identical to TRBD1. CDR3 length equals 14 residues. The junction had 8 bases not matched to a gene; V was cut back by 2 bases and J by 8 bases. In germline, CDR1 is MNHNS, CDR2 SASEGT. CDR3 region: CASSELTGERGYTF. The CDR3 DNA reads TGTGCCAGCAGTGAACTCACAGGGGAAAGAGGCTACACCTTC.

The chain employs TRBV6-6 and TRBJ1-6, with D possibly TRBD1 on 5 matching bases. Germline values: CDR1 MNHNY, CDR2 SVGAGI (reference sequence). The length of the CDR3 is 15 residues. V was clipped by 5 bases and J by 8 bases, with 16 bases between them. The CDR3 loop reads CASSETRAGDSPLHF. For the CDR3, the DNA is TGTGCCAGCAGTGAGACCCGGGCGGGGGATTCACCCCTCCACTTT.

Comment on this clone: An end of the junction does not agree with germline; a read error may underlie this. The V gene is TRBV6-5, the J gene TRBJ2-7, with 8 bases identical to TRBD2. Per the germline V gene, CDR1 is MNHEY and CDR2 is SVGAGI. This CDR3 contains 14 residues. Here the CDR3 reads CASLSSRCRLARNF. The CDR3 bases are TGTGCCAGCTTGAGCTCCCGGTGTCGACTAGCGCGAAACTTC.

The chain employs TRBV27 and TRBJ2-3, with 10 bases fitting TRBD2. V lost 2 bases and J lost 5; bases outside the gene matches: 7. CDR1 and CDR2 (germline): MNHEY, SMNVEV (reference sequence). The CDR3 is 16 residues long. CDR3 sequence: CASSLRAGGPLDTQYF. The CDR3 DNA reads TGTGCCAGCAGTTTAAGAGCGGGAGGGCCGCTAGATACGCAGTATTTT.

This rearrangement joins TRBV9 to TRBJ2-1, with 8 nucleotides matching TRBD2. V was clipped by 2 bases and J by 4 bases; unmatched bases: 5. This CDR3 contains 15 residues. Germline CDR1 and CDR2: SGDLS and YYNGEE. As DNA, the CDR3 is TGTGCCAGCAGCGTTGTAGCGGGGACATACAATGAGCAGTTCTTC. Protein: CASSVVAGTYNEQFF.

The V gene is TRBV6-6, the J gene TRBJ2-3; 11 bases fit TRBD2. Germline assignment: CDR1 MNHNY and CDR2 SVGAGI (reference sequence). Trimming removed 0 bases from V and 3 bases from J; junction bases left unmatched: 2. This CDR3 has 16 residues. The CDR3 region is CASSYSASGRTDTQYF. The CDR3 DNA is TGTGCCAGCAGTTACTCGGCTAGCGGGAGGACAGATACGCAGTATTTT.

The rearrangement joins TRBV2 to TRBJ2-7, with TRBD1 matching 7 bases. This CDR3 has 16 residues. Germline lookup yields CDR1 SNHLY and CDR2 FYNNEI. V was pared by 2 bases and J by 2 bases, with 9 bases of the junction left unmatched. The CDR3 spells CASSESTGVRAYEQYF. The CDR3 nucleotides read TGTGCCAGCAGTGAAAGCACAGGGGTGAGGGCCTACGAGCAGTACTTC.

The CDR3 nucleotides read TGTGCCAGCAGTGACCCAGGGGGGACCTTGAACACTGAAGCTTTCTTT. This encodes CASSDPGGTLNTEAFF. This rearrangement joins TRBV6-1 to TRBJ1-1; 7 nucleotides agree with TRBD1. Germline V gene lookup returns CDR1 MNHNS and CDR2 SASEGT. The V segment lost 3 bases and the J segment 0 bases; nucleotides outside the gene matches: 7. The CDR3 runs 16 residues.

This chain connects TRBV10-3 to TRBJ1-5; no firm D call. Germline CDR1 and CDR2: ENHRY and SYGVKD. This CDR3 spans 15 amino acids. Trimming left V 1 base short and J 0 bases short, with 7 bases between. CDR3: CAISELGDSNQPQHF. The CDR3 nucleotides are TGTGCCATCAGTGAGTTAGGAGATAGCAATCAGCCCCAGCATTTT.

The chain links TRBV29-1 to TRBJ2-2; D not resolved. CDR3 length: 11 amino acids. Germline lookup yields CDR1 SQVTM and CDR2 ANQGSEA. V was clipped by 0 bases and J by 8 bases, with 4 bases between them. Written as DNA, the CDR3 is TGCAGCGTTGAAGATCTGGGGGAGCTGTTTTTT. This gives the protein CSVEDLGELFF.

The gene calls are TRBV6-5 and TRBJ1-3; no reliable D call. Germline V gene lookup returns CDR1 MNHEY and CDR2 SVGAGI. Trimming removed 4 bases from V and 0 bases from J, with 10 bases in between. CDR3 length: 15 amino acids. The CDR3 nucleotides read TGTGCCAGCAGTTTTAACTCCGGCTCTGGAAACACCATATATTTT. Translating it yields CASSFNSGSGNTIYF.

The J gene is TRBJ2-5, the V gene TRBV18; a weak D match, TRBD1 (6 bases). V gave up 6 bases and J gave up 5 bases, with 19 bases separating them. CDR1 and CDR2 (germline): KGHSH, LQKENI. The CDR3 spans 15 residues. The CDR3 coding sequence is TGTGCCAGCTCTTCCTTGGGGGCCCCCGGGGAGACCCAGTACTTC. It is translated as CASSSLGAPGETQYF.

The genes are TRBV7-6 and TRBJ2-3, with 13 bases lining up with TRBD2. Trimming removed 2 bases from V and 2 bases from J; junction bases left unmatched: 4. Germline loops: CDR1 SGHVS, CDR2 FNYEAQ. The CDR3 is made up of 17 amino acids. CDR3 nucleotides: TGTGCCAGCAGCTTAAAACTAGCGGGGGGGATCACAGATACGCAGTATTTT. Translating gives CASSLKLAGGITDTQYF.

As concerns this clone: The junction departs from germline at one end; a sequencing error may be responsible. This rearrangement joins TRBV7-7 to TRBJ2-5; 7 nucleotides align to TRBD1. There are 13 residues in the CDR3. The germline V gene has CDR1 SSHAT and CDR2 FNYEAQ (reference sequence). This CDR3 is CASSVQGWETQYF. CDR3 DNA sequence: TGTGCTAGCAGCGTACAGGGGTGGGAGACCCAGTACTTC.

The chain recombines TRBV19 with TRBJ2-5, with D perhaps TRBD2 (6 bases). The germline gives CDR1 LNHDA, CDR2 SQIVND (reference sequence). CDR3 length: 14 amino acids. Between the trimmed V and J ends, which lost 7 bases and 1 base, there was a span of 13 bases. The DNA of the CDR3 is TGTGCCAGTACCCCAGGAGGGTCCCAAGAGACCCAGTACTTC. This sequence encodes CASTPGGSQETQYF.

The CDR3, as DNA: TGTGCCAGCTCACCACGGGTGGACAGCTTCTATGGCTACACCTTC. Encoded protein: CASSPRVDSFYGYTF. The chain employs TRBV18 and TRBJ1-2; D perhaps matches TRBD1 (6 bases). With 1 base removed from V and 4 bases from J, the gap between germline ends came to 13 bases. This CDR3 region has 15 residues. CDR1 is KGHSH and CDR2 is LQKENI in the germline V gene.

The CDR3 DNA is TGTGCCAGCAGTCGTGATCCGGGACAGCCCTACGAGCAGTACTTC. This gives the protein CASSRDPGQPYEQYF. The rearrangement uses TRBV6-5 and TRBJ2-7; TRBD1 matches at 7 bases. The CDR3 runs to 15 residues. Germline CDR1 reads MNHEY; CDR2 reads SVGAGI. The V gene end was trimmed by 5 bases and the J gene end by 2 bases; junction bases not matched to a gene: 9.

V usage is TRBV4-3 and J usage is TRBJ1-1; the match to TRBD1 covers 7 bases. V shed 0 bases, J shed 5 bases, and the junction held 18 bases outside the gene matches. The germline V gene has CDR1 LGHNA and CDR2 YSLEER. The CDR3 totals 19 residues. The CDR3 nucleotides read TGCGCCAGCAGCCAAGATCTTGGCAGGGGGATTTTATTTTGGACTGAAGCTTTCTTT. Its protein is CASSQDLGRGILFWTEAFF.

CDR3 sequence (DNA): TGTGCCAGCAGCGTAGCTGGTAGCGGGGGGGCCGGAAATACGCAGTATTTT. This codes for CASSVAGSGGAGNTQYF. This chain connects TRBV9 to TRBJ2-3, with 11 bases fitting TRBD2. Germline-derived CDR1 and CDR2 are SGDLS and YYNGEE. CDR3 size: 17 residues. Germline trimming cut 0 bases from V and 7 bases from J; bases unmatched to any gene: 10.